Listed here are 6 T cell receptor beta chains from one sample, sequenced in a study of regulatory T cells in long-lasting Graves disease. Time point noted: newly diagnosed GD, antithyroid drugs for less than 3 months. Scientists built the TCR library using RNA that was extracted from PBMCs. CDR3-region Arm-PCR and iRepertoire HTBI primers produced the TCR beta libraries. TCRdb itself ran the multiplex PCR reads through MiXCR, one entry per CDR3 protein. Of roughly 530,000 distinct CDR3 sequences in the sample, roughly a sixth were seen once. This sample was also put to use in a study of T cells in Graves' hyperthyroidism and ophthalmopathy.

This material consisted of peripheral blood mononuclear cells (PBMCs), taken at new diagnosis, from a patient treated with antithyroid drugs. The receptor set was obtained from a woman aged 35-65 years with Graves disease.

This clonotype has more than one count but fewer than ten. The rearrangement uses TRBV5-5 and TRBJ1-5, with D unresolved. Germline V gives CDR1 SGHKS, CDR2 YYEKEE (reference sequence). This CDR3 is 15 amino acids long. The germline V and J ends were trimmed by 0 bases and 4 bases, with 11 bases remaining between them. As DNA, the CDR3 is TGTGCCAGCAGCTTGGAGTTGCCAGTTAATCAGCCCCAGCATTTT. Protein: CASSLELPVNQPQHF.

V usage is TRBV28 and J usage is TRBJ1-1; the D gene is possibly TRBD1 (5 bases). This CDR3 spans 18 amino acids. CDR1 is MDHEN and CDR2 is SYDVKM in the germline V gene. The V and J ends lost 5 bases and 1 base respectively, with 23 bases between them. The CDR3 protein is CASSPQGGRRTENTEAFF. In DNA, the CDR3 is TGTGCCAGCAGTCCGCAGGGAGGCAGGAGGACCGAGAACACTGAAGCTTTCTTT. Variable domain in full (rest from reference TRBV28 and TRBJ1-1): DVKVTQSSRYLVKRTGEKVFLECVQDMDHENMFWYRQDPGLGLRLIYFSYDVKMKEKGDIPEGYSVSREKKERFSLILESASTNQTSMYLCASSPQGGRRTENTEAFFGQGTRLTVV.

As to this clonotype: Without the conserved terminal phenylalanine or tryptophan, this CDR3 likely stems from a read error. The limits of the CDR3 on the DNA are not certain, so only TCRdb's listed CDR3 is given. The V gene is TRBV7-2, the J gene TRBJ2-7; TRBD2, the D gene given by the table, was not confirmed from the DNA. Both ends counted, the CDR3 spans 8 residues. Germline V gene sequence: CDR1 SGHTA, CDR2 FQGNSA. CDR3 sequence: CASRGLAG.

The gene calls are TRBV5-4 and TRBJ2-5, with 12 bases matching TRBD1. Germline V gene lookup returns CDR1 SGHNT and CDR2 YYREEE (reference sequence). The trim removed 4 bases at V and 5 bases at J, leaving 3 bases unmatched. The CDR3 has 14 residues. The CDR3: CASSGTGGLETQYF. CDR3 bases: TGTGCCAGCAGCGGGACAGGGGGCTTGGAGACCCAGTACTTC.

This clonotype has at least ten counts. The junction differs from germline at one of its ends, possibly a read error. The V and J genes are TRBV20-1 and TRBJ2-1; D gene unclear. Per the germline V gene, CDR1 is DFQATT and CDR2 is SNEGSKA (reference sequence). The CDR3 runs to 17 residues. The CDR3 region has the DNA TGCAGTGCAAGAGATAGGGCCCCGAAGCCCCTTTACAATGAGCAGTTCTTC. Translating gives CSARDRAPKPLYNEQFF.

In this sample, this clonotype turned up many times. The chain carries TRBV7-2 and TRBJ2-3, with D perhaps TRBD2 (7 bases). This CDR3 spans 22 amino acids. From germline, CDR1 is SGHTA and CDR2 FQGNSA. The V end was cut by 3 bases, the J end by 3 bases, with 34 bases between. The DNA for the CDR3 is TGTGCCAGCAGCTTCTCCCCGGGACTTGGACGGGGGGCTGTCGTAGGAACAGATACGCAGTATTTT. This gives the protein CASSFSPGLGRGAVVGTDTQYF.